These 10 T cell receptor beta chains were sequenced from one sample in a study of tissue T cells after allogeneic stem cell transplantation. The assay was immunoSEQ multiplex PCR, and TCRdb's table has in-frame clones only and misses some. Of several thousand clones detected, about 48% appear once; the ten largest clones hold around 28%. Regarding time point: mouse harvest day 14 after allogeneic transplant. Each mouse received 10^7 T-cell-depleted marrow cells plus 10^6 splenic CD5+ T cells by tail vein. Material: lymph node tissue. These receptors were obtained from a female BALB/c mouse given C57BL/6 T cells with graft-versus-host disease after an allogeneic hematopoietic cell transplant.

Worth noting for this clone: Mouse gene names and germline throughout. The read falls 1 residue short of the CDR3 end, and the missing part is taken from the germline J gene. The genes are TRBV26 and TRBJ1-1; D perhaps matches TRBD1 (5 bases). The V gene lost 3 bases and the J gene lost 1 base, with 6 bases spanning the gap. Germline-derived CDR1 and CDR2 are KGHPV and FQNQEV (reference sequence). The CDR3 has 13 amino acids. CDR3 sequence: CASSLQGNTEVFF. CDR3 DNA, as far as it was read: TGTGCCAGCAGTCTCCAGGGGAACACAGAAGTCTTC.

This clone came up a few times. Gene names are the mouse ones. The read ends 1 residue before the CDR3 terminus; that terminus is restored from the germline J gene. V usage is TRBV30 and J usage is TRBJ2-3; D call uncertain. Germline CDR1 reads SQVVS; CDR2 reads ANEGSEA. The CDR3 runs to 12 residues. The V end lost 2 bases, the J end lost 1 base, and 4 bases lay between the germline ends. The CDR3 loop is CSSRQGAETLYF. The covered CDR3 bases are TGTAGTTCTAGACAGGGTGCAGAAACGCTGTAT. The full variable domain, in which reference TRBV30 and TRBJ2-3 provide the parts outside the CDR3, is SVLLYQKPNRDICQSGTSLKIQCVADSQVVSMFWYQQFQEQSLMLMATANEGSEATYESGFTKDKFPISRPNLTFSTLTVNNARPGDSSIYFCSSRQGAETLYFGSGTRLTVL.

On this clone: Here the gene names and germline are mouse. The read halts 1 residue ahead of the CDR3 end, with the missing end drawn from the germline J gene. The genes are TRBV4 and TRBJ2-2; possible D gene TRBD2, 6 bases. V lost 3 bases and J lost 0, with 8 bases in between. The CDR3 is made up of 15 amino acids. The germline V gene encodes CDR1 LGHDT and CDR2 YNNKQL (reference sequence). The CDR3 sequence is CASSYWGANTGQLYF. The DNA read from the CDR3 is TGTGCCAGCAGCTACTGGGGAGCAAACACCGGGCAGCTCTAC.

As to this clone: The genes are named according to mouse. The CDR3 end lies 1 residue beyond the end of the read and is filled in from the germline J gene. The chain uses TRBV26 and TRBJ1-1, with D uncertain. The CDR3 totals 12 residues. The V gene's germline CDR1 is KGHPV and CDR2 FQNQEV (reference sequence). Between the trimmed V and J ends, which lost 3 bases and 4 bases, there was a span of 6 bases. The CDR3 bases that were read are TGTGCCAGCAGTCTAGAATTCACAGAAGTCTTC. Translated, it gives CASSLEFTEVF. The CDR3 in its entirety is CASSLEFTEVFF.

By share, this clone ranks as medium-sized. Each gene name is a mouse one. The read is 1 residue too short to cover the CDR3 end, so that end is filled in from the germline J gene. V usage is TRBV5 and J usage is TRBJ2-7, with TRBD2 identical over 8 bases. In germline, CDR1 is LGHNA, CDR2 YNLKQL (reference sequence). CDR3 length equals 14 residues. The J segment lost 4 bases and the V segment lost 4 bases, leaving 6 bases of the junction unmatched. CDR3 DNA (partial): TGTGCCAGCAGCCCTGGGGGGCTCATTTATGAACAGTAC. Translation gives CASSPGGLIYEQY. The whole CDR3 region reads CASSPGGLIYEQYF.

This clone was counted a single time. The gene names here belong to mouse. The read falls 1 residue short of the CDR3 end, and the missing part is taken from the germline J gene. The genes are TRBV12-2 and TRBJ2-5, with 13 bases matching TRBD2. This CDR3 region has 16 residues. CDR1 and CDR2 (germline): SGHLS, HYDKME. V dropped 0 bases and J dropped 3; count of bases not matched to a gene: 2. CDR3 DNA (partial): TGTGCCAGCTCTCTCCGGGACTGGGGGGGTCAAGACACCCAGTAC. Encoded protein: CASSLRDWGGQDTQY. In full, the CDR3 is CASSLRDWGGQDTQYF. Full variable domain (missing parts from reference TRBV12-2 and TRBJ2-5): NSGVVQSPRYIIKGKGERSILKCIPISGHLSVAWYQQTQGQELKFFIQHYDKMERDKGNLPSRFSVQQFDDYHSEMNMSALELEDSAVYFCASSLRDWGGQDTQYFGPGTRLLVL.

As concerns this clone: A read error may produce the germline difference seen at one junction end. Gene names denote mouse genes. The CDR3 goes on 1 residue after the read ends, and that part is filled in from the germline J gene. V is TRBV2 and J is TRBJ2-7, with D hard to call. The CDR3 has 13 residues. Germline lookup yields CDR1 LGHNA and CDR2 YSYQKL. CDR3 sequence reads: CASRQDPDYEQYF. CDR3 DNA (partial): TGTGCCAGCCGCCAAGATCCGGACTATGAACAGTAC.

This clone is categorized as medium-sized. Germline and genes: mouse. The CDR3 end falls 1 residue outside the read, so it is completed with the germline J gene. This chain joins TRBV3 and TRBJ2-3; possible D gene TRBD2, 6 bases. V shed 1 base and J shed 1 base, with 6 bases lying between them. CDR3 size: 14 residues. Germline loops: CDR1 SNHLY, CDR2 FYNGKV (reference sequence). CDR3 DNA, as far as it was read: TGTGCCAGCAGCTTAGTGGGGGGTGCAGAAACGCTGTAT. It translates to CASSLVGGAETLY. The complete CDR3 reads CASSLVGGAETLYF.

As concerns this clone: The gene names here belong to mouse. Coverage ceases 1 residue before the CDR3 finishes, and the germline J gene fills in the end. The chain links TRBV15 to TRBJ2-7; 8 bases fit TRBD2. Per germline, CDR1 SGHND and CDR2 FRSKSL. Trimming cost V 6 bases and J 0 bases; bases outside gene matches: 4. The CDR3 totals 14 residues. This CDR3 is CASSLGLVSYEQYF. The DNA read from the CDR3 is TGTGCCAGCAGCCTGGGACTGGTCTCCTATGAACAGTAC. Drawing the rest from reference TRBV15 and TRBJ2-7, the complete variable domain is DAGVTQTPRHEVAEKGQTIILKCEPVSGHNDLFWYRQTKIQGLELLSYFRSKSLMEDGGAFKDRFKAEMLNSSFSTLKIQPTEPKDSAVYLCASSLGLVSYEQYFGPGTRLTVL.

Comments on this clone: Any gene name here is a mouse gene name. The read finishes 1 residue shy of the CDR3 end, and the germline J gene is used to complete it. The chain links TRBV16 to TRBJ2-7, with TRBD2 identical over 11 bases. V shed 2 bases, J shed 4 bases, and the junction held 4 bases outside the gene matches. The CDR3 consists of 15 residues. Germline V gene lookup returns CDR1 SGHSA and CDR2 FRNQAP. The sequenced part of the CDR3 DNA is TGTGCAAGCAGCTTAACTGGGGGGGCGCGGTATGAACAGTAC. Protein: CASSLTGGARYEQY. The CDR3 in its entirety is CASSLTGGARYEQYF. Filled out from reference TRBV16 and TRBJ2-7, the complete variable domain reads NAGVIQTPRHKVTGKGQEATLWCEPISGHSAVFWYRQTIVQGLEFLTYFRNQAPIDDSGMPKERFSAQMPNQSHSTLKIQSTQPQDSAVYLCASSLTGGARYEQYFGPGTRLTVL.